Below, 3 T cell receptor beta chains from the same sample are listed, as sequenced in a study of HIV-infected patients and healthy controls. Whole blood was used without fractionation, so all unsorted peripheral T cells were included. Reverse transcription used 450 to 500 ng RNA and constant-region primers for alpha and beta. Alpha and beta chain libraries were made separately by chain-specific third strand synthesis with multiplexing indices. TCRdb reprocessed the 5' RACE reads with MiXCR, giving one entry per CDR3 protein. The sample shows some 13,000 distinct CDR3 sequences, roughly 9.9% of them seen only once. Sequences were obtained from blood. These TCRs come from an adult in good health.

This clonotype was detected ten times or more. This chain connects TRBV5-1 to TRBJ1-1; no clear D gene. The CDR3 is made up of 13 amino acids. Germline loops: CDR1 SGHRS, CDR2 YFSETQ. V was pared by 0 bases and J by 0 bases, with 3 bases between. CDR3 sequence: CASSLEVNTEAFF. In DNA, the CDR3 is TGCGCCAGCAGCTTGGAAGTGAACACTGAAGCTTTCTTT.

By sample share, this clonotype is medium-sized (0.01 to 0.1%). The chain recombines TRBV6-6 with TRBJ1-5; D ambiguous. The V end lost 0 bases, the J end lost 7 bases, and 7 bases lay between the germline ends. The CDR3 covers 13 residues. Germline V lookup: CDR1 MNHNY, CDR2 SVGAGI (reference sequence). CDR3 in DNA: TGTGCCAGCAGTTACTCGCCGGGGCAGCCCCAGCATTTT. This encodes CASSYSPGQPQHF.

The table lists this clonotype with a few counts. The genes are TRBV19 and TRBJ2-5; D tentatively fits TRBD1 or TRBD2 (6 bases each). The CDR3 has 15 residues. Germline V gene data show CDR1 as LNHDA and CDR2 as SQIVND (reference sequence). V was cut by 8 bases and J by 0 bases, with 16 bases left in between. The CDR3 is CASQGGGLYQETQYF. The CDR3, as DNA: TGTGCCAGTCAAGGGGGAGGTCTGTACCAAGAGACCCAGTACTTC.